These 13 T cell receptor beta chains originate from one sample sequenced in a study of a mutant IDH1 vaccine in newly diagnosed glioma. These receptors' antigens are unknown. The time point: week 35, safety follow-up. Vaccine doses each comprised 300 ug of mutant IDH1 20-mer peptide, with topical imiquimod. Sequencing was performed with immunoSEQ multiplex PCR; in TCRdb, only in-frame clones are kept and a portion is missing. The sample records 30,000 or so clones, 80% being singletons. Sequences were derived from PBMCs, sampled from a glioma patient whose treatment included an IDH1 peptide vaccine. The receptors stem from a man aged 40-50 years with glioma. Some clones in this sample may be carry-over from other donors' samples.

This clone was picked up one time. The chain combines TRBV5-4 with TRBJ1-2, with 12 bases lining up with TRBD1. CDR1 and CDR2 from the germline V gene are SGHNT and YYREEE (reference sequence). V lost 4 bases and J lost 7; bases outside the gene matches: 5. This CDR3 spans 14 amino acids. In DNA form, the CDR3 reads TGTGCCAGCAGCGGGGACAGGGGGCTGGGTGGCTACACCTTC. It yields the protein CASSGDRGLGGYTF.

Written as DNA, the CDR3 is TGTGCCAGCAGCTTCGGGACAGAACAAGAGACCCAGTACTTC. Its translation is CASSFGTEQETQYF. The chain links TRBV7-9 to TRBJ2-5, with 7 bases aligning to TRBD1. CDR1 is SEHNR and CDR2 is FQNEAQ in the germline V gene (reference sequence). The junction had 3 bases not matched to a gene; V was cut back by 3 bases and J by 2 bases. The CDR3 spans 14 residues.

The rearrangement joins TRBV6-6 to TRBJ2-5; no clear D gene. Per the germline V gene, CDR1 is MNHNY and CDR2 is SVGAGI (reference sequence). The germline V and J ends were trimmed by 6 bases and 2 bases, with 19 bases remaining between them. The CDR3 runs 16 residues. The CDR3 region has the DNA TGTGCCAGCAGGTATTTCGGAGTTACGCAACAAGAGACCCAGTACTTC. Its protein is CASRYFGVTQQETQYF.

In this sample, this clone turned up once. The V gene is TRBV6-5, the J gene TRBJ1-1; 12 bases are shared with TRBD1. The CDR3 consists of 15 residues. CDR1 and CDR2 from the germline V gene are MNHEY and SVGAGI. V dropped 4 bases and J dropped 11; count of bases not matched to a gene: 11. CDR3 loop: CASSLTGTGGFQAFF. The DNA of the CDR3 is TGTGCCAGCAGTTTAACCGGGACAGGGGGCTTTCAGGCTTTCTTT.

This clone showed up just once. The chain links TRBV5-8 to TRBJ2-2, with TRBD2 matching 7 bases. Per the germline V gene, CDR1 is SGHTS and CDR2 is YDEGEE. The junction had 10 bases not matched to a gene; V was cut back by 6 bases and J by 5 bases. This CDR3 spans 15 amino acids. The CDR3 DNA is TGTGCCAGCACCCCTGGGGGGGGATGGACCGGGGAGCTGTTTTTT. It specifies CASTPGGGWTGELFF.

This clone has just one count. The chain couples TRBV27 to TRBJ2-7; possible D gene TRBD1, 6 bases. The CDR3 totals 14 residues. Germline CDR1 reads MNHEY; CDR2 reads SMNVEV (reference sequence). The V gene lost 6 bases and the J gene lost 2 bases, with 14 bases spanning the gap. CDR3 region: CASRMEQGTYEQYF. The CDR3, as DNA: TGTGCCAGCAGGATGGAGCAGGGGACCTACGAGCAGTACTTC.

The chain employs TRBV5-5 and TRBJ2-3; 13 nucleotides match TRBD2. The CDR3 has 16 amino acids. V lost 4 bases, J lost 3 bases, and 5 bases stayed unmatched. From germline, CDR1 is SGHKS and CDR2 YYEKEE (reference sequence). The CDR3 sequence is CASSLGTSGETDTQYF. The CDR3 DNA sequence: TGTGCCAGCAGCCTCGGGACTAGCGGGGAAACAGATACGCAGTATTTT.

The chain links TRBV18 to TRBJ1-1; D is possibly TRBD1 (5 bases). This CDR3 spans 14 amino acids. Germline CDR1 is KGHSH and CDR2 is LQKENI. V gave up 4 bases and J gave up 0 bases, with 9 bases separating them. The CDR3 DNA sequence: TGTGCCAGCTCACAGGACACGCTGAACACTGAAGCTTTCTTT. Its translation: CASSQDTLNTEAFF.

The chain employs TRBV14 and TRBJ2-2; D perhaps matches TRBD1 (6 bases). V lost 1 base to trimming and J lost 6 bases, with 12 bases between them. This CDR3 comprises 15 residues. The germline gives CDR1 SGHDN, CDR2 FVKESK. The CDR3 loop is CASSQVLGAAGELFF. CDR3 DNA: TGTGCCAGCAGCCAAGTACTGGGGGCGGCCGGGGAGCTGTTTTTT.

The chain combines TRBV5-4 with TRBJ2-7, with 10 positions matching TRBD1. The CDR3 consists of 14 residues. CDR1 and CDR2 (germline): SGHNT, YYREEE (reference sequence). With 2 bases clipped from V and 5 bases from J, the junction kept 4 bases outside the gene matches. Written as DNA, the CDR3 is TGTGCCAGCAGCTTCCGGGACAGGGGTGACGAGCAGTACTTC. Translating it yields CASSFRDRGDEQYF.

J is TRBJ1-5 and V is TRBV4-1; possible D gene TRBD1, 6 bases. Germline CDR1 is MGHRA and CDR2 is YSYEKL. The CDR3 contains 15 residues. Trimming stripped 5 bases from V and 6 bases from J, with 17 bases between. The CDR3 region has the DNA TGCGCCAGCAGCGAAGGGGGAGAAGGAGGTCAGCCCCAGCATTTT. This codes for CASSEGGEGGQPQHF.

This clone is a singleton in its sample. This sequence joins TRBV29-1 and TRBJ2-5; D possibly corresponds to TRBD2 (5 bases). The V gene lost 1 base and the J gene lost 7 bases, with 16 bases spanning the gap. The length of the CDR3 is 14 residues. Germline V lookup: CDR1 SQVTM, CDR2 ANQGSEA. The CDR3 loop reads CSVEVIYIGVTQYF. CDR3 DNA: TGCAGCGTTGAAGTTATTTATATCGGGGTGACCCAGTACTTC.

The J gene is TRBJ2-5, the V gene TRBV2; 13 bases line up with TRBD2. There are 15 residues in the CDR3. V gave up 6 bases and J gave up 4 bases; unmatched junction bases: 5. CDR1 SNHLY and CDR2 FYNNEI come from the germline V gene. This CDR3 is CASRLGTSGVETQYF. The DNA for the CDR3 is TGTGCCAGCAGGCTCGGGACTAGCGGGGTAGAGACCCAGTACTTC.